These 21 T cell receptor beta chains came from one sample sequenced in a study of T cells after yellow fever vaccination. TCRdb reprocessed the 5' RACE reads with MiXCR, giving one entry per CDR3 protein. The table has some 73,000 distinct CDR3 sequences, around 7% seen once. The specimen comprised CD8+ T cells sorted from PBMCs, sampled on the day of the yellow fever booster vaccination. These TCRs come from a man aged 25-45 years who received the YFV17D yellow fever vaccine.

This clonotype was found many times. The chain uses TRBV27 and TRBJ2-7, with 12 bases aligning to TRBD2. Trimming at V came to 3 bases and at J to 7 bases, leaving 10 bases not matched to a gene. This CDR3 is 16 amino acids long. Germline values: CDR1 MNHEY, CDR2 SMNVEV (reference sequence). CDR3 DNA sequence: TGTGCCAGCAGTTTGATCCTAGCGGGAGGGCCGGGGGAGCAGTACTTC. Protein sequence: CASSLILAGGPGEQYF.

This chain links TRBV25-1 with TRBJ2-5; the match to TRBD2 covers 8 bases. V lost 7 bases to trimming and J lost 4 bases; unmatched junction nucleotides: 5. The CDR3 runs to 13 residues. CDR1 and CDR2 (germline): MGHDK, SYGVNS. The CDR3 coding sequence is TGTGCCAGCACCGGGACTAGAGGAGAGACCCAGTACTTC. This codes for CASTGTRGETQYF.

This clonotype was counted a few times. The rearrangement joins TRBV29-1 to TRBJ2-7; TRBD2 might be the D (6 bases). The germline gives CDR1 SQVTM, CDR2 ANQGSEA. The V and J ends lost 2 bases and 0 bases respectively, with 14 bases between them. The CDR3 extends over 15 amino acids. CDR3 bases: TGCAGCGTTGAATCGGCTAGCGAGGCCTCCTACGAGCAGTACTTC. It encodes CSVESASEASYEQYF.

This clonotype has only a few counts. The chain joins TRBV6-2 or TRBV6-3 to TRBJ2-7; possible D gene TRBD2, 6 bases. Per germline, CDR1 MNHEY and CDR2 SVGEGT. CDR3 length equals 11 residues. Trimming stripped 7 bases from V and 6 bases from J, with 10 bases between. CDR3 nucleotide sequence: TGTGCCAGCAAGGAGGGAGCCGAGCAGTACTTC. It codes for CASKEGAEQYF.

The table lists this clonotype with a few counts. The V call is TRBV24-1, the J call TRBJ1-5, with TRBD1 identical over 9 bases. Trimming cost V 7 bases and J 2 bases; bases outside gene matches: 14. The CDR3 runs to 18 residues. Germline CDR1 KGHDR, CDR2 SFDVKD. The CDR3 here is CATSTPGQGHVGNQPQHF. The DNA for the CDR3 is TGTGCCACCAGCACGCCGGGACAGGGACATGTAGGCAATCAGCCCCAGCATTTT.

V gene TRBV29-1 combines with J gene TRBJ2-3, with D maybe TRBD2 (6 bases). The CDR3 is 13 amino acids. The V gene's germline CDR1 is SQVTM and CDR2 ANQGSEA. The V end was cut by 5 bases, the J end by 2 bases, with 11 bases between. DNA for the CDR3: TGCAGCGTTTTAGCGGCTTACACAGATACGCAGTATTTT. It codes for CSVLAAYTDTQYF.

CDR3 sequence: CASSSRDRSADTQYF. The CDR3 DNA reads TGTGCCAGCAGCTCCCGGGACAGGTCCGCAGATACGCAGTATTTT. V gene TRBV7-2 combines with J gene TRBJ2-3; TRBD1 matches at 8 bases. The CDR3 is 15 residues long. The trim removed 4 bases at V and 4 bases at J, leaving 7 bases unmatched. Germline loops: CDR1 SGHTA, CDR2 FQGNSA.

This clonotype was observed many times. The chain combines TRBV12-3 or TRBV12-4 with TRBJ2-2, with 8 bases aligning to TRBD2. V lost 5 bases and J lost 6; bases outside the gene matches: 8. This CDR3 has 15 amino acids. The CDR3 reads CASSRSGSNPGELFF. As DNA, the CDR3 is TGTGCCAGCAGTCGAAGCGGGAGTAACCCCGGGGAGCTGTTTTTT.

This clonotype occurred a few times. V gene TRBV7-9 combines with J gene TRBJ1-3; TRBD1 matches at 11 bases. The CDR3 runs 16 residues. The germline CDR1 and CDR2 sequences are SEHNR and FQNEAQ (reference sequence). V dropped 4 bases and J dropped 0; count of bases not matched to a gene: 2. CDR3 bases: TGTGCCAGCAGCTCCGGGACAGGGGGCTCTGGAAACACCATATATTTT. Amino acids: CASSSGTGGSGNTIYF.

V gene TRBV14 combines with J gene TRBJ2-1, with D possibly TRBD2 on 5 matching bases. The V gene's germline CDR1 is SGHDN and CDR2 FVKESK. The V end lost 3 bases, the J end lost 0 bases, and 9 bases lay between the germline ends. This CDR3 region has 15 residues. The chain's CDR3 is CASSHKGASYNEQFF. The CDR3 DNA reads TGTGCCAGCAGCCATAAGGGAGCCTCCTACAATGAGCAGTTCTTC.

This clonotype was detected many times. The genes are TRBV19 and TRBJ2-7; possibly TRBD1 for D (7 bases). CDR3 size: 13 residues. In germline, CDR1 is LNHDA, CDR2 SQIVND (reference sequence). V was pared by 6 bases and J by 6 bases, with 15 bases between. The CDR3 DNA reads TGTGCCAGTAGACCCAGGGGGGCAATCGAGCAGTACTTC. Encoded protein: CASRPRGAIEQYF.

The chain joins TRBV5-6 to TRBJ2-1; TRBD2 aligns across 11 bases. After removal of 3 bases from V and 5 bases from J, the junction contained 4 bases not matched to a gene. The CDR3 consists of 15 residues. Germline V gene sequence: CDR1 SGHDT, CDR2 YYEEEE. The CDR3 spells CASSCPGLADNEQFF. CDR3 DNA sequence: TGTGCCAGCAGCTGTCCGGGACTAGCGGACAATGAGCAGTTCTTC.

This clonotype was observed at least ten times. In nucleotides, the CDR3 is TGTGCCAGCAGCCCTACCAGGGGGAGTATGGATGGCTACACCTTC. Amino acids: CASSPTRGSMDGYTF. The genes are TRBV7-3 and TRBJ1-2; 7 bases map to TRBD1. The CDR3 loop spans 15 amino acids. V shed 5 bases and J 6 bases; nucleotides not matched to a gene: 12. Germline lookup yields CDR1 SGHTA and CDR2 FQGTGA.

The sample holds a few counts of this clonotype. The rearrangement uses TRBV30 and TRBJ2-5; tentatively, D is TRBD2 (5 bases). V was pared by 2 bases and J by 4 bases, with 20 bases between. The length of the CDR3 is 16 residues. Germline V gives CDR1 GTSNPN, CDR2 SVGIG (reference sequence). DNA for the CDR3: TGTGCCTGGAGTAATGAAGGGCGGGTCTTTGGAGAGACCCAGTACTTC. Its translation: CAWSNEGRVFGETQYF.

The chain recombines TRBV9 with TRBJ2-7; D is undetermined. The CDR3 contains 13 residues. V lost 3 bases and J lost 3, with 10 bases in between. The germline V gene has CDR1 SGDLS and CDR2 YYNGEE. Here the CDR3 DNA reads TGTGCCAGCAGCGGAGGAAAGGGCTACGAGCAGTACTTC. As protein: CASSGGKGYEQYF. The complete variable domain, with remaining parts taken from reference TRBV9 and TRBJ2-7, reads DSGVTQTPKHLITATGQRVTLRCSPRSGDLSVYWYQQSLDQGLQFLIQYYNGEERAKGNILERFSAQQFPDLHSELNLSSLELGDSALYFCASSGGKGYEQYFGPGTRLTVT.

Note on this clonotype: This may arise from a read error, as a much more abundant clone is one base away. The rearrangement joins TRBV29-1 to TRBJ2-7; maybe TRBD2 (6 bases). V was cut by 3 bases and J by 3 bases, with 18 bases left in between. The CDR3 has 15 amino acids. The germline gives CDR1 SQVTM, CDR2 ANQGSEA. CDR3 DNA: TGCAGCGTTGAGGGAAGCGGGTCGAGCTACTACGAGCAGTACTTC. This sequence encodes CSVEGSGSSYYEQYF.

The CDR3 reads CASTIGLANTGELFF. CDR3 coding DNA: TGTGCCAGTACCATCGGACTAGCGAACACCGGGGAGCTGTTTTTT. The chain has TRBV19 and TRBJ2-2, with 7 bases that match TRBD2. The V gene's germline CDR1 is LNHDA and CDR2 SQIVND (reference sequence). The CDR3 spans 15 residues. Trimming at V came to 7 bases and at J to 0 bases, leaving 5 bases not matched to a gene. Complete variable domain (other parts from reference TRBV19 and TRBJ2-2): DGGITQSPKYLFRKEGQNVTLSCEQNLNHDAMYWYRQDPGQGLRLIYYSQIVNDFQKGDIAEGYSVSREKKESFPLTVTSAQKNPTAFYLCASTIGLANTGELFFGEGSRLTVL.

This clonotype has at least ten counts. This chain uses TRBV14 with TRBJ2-1; D gene ambiguous. In germline, CDR1 is SGHDN, CDR2 FVKESK. CDR3 length: 13 amino acids. The V and J ends lost 5 bases and 6 bases respectively, with 11 bases between them. The CDR3 DNA follows: TGTGCCAGCAGCTATTTATTTAGCAATGAGCAGTTCTTC. It is translated as CASSYLFSNEQFF. Together with reference TRBV14 and TRBJ2-1, the CDR3 gives the full variable domain: EAGVTQFPSHSVIEKGQTVTLRCDPISGHDNLYWYRRVMGKEIKFLLHFVKESKQDESGMPNNRFLAERTGGTYSTLKVQPAELEDSGVYFCASSYLFSNEQFFGPGTRLTVL.

This clonotype appeared a few times. The gene calls are TRBV19 and TRBJ1-2; D is perhaps TRBD1 (6 bases). Looked up from germline, CDR1 is LNHDA and CDR2 is SQIVND (reference sequence). The CDR3 has 13 amino acids. Trimming removed 7 bases from V and 4 bases from J, with 13 bases in between. The DNA of the CDR3 is TGTGCCAGTACCCCGGGGGGCGCCTATGGCTACACCTTC. Amino acids: CASTPGGAYGYTF.

This clonotype was detected only a few times. This chain connects TRBV6-5 to TRBJ2-1, with D uncertain. The ends were cut back, 4 bases at V and 6 bases at J, with 10 bases in the middle. CDR1 MNHEY and CDR2 SVGAGI come from the germline V gene. The CDR3 runs to 13 residues. The DNA for the CDR3 is TGTGCCAGCAGTTTGCTAGGGCGCAATGAGCAGTTCTTC. This translates into CASSLLGRNEQFF.

The rearrangement uses TRBV15 and TRBJ2-1, with D possibly matching TRBD2 (6 bases). The CDR3 totals 14 residues. The germline V gene encodes CDR1 LNHNV and CDR2 YYDKDF (reference sequence). V was pared by 3 bases and J by 7 bases, with 13 bases between. The CDR3 sequence: CATSSTSWLNEQFF. For the CDR3, the DNA is TGTGCCACCAGCAGCACTAGCTGGTTAAATGAGCAGTTCTTC.